This is a list of T cell receptor beta chains from one sample in a study of identifying expanded T cells in peripheral blood. Here immunoSEQ multiplex PCR was the method, and the copy in TCRdb shows in-frame clones only, minus some. There are about 89,000 clones in the sample; around 88% occur only once, and around 5.6% lies in the top ten. The sequencing sample was made of blood. All receptors come from a person aged 18-70 years in good health. CDR3s include the opening cysteine and the closing phenylalanine or tryptophan. The D gene is left open where the match is weak. Some rows have no size entry. The others give once, few or many, or a class for an expanded clone.

d_call j_call clone_size v_call cdr3_nt cdr3_aa
TRBD1 TRBJ1-2 - TRBV9 TGTGCCAGCAGCCGACAGGGGACCCGCCGGAGCTACACCTTC CASSRQGTRRSYTF
- TRBJ1-5 - TRBV19 TGTGCCAGCCTGGCGGGGGATCAGCCCCAGCATTTT CASLAGDQPQHF
- TRBJ2-3 few TRBV7-6 TGTGCCAGCAGCTTAGCCGTTACAGATACGCAGTATTTT CASSLAVTDTQYF
- TRBJ2-7 - TRBV7-9 TGTGCCAGCAGCCCCTCGAGGGCCTACGAGCAGTACTTC CASSPSRAYEQYF
- TRBJ1-2 - TRBV19 TGTGCCAGTACCACGGAAGAGACAGTCTATGGCTACACCTTC CASTTEETVYGYTF
- TRBJ2-7 - TRBV10-3 TGTGCCATGGGTAGCTCCTACGAGCAGTACTTC CAMGSSYEQYF
- TRBJ2-3 once TRBV2 TGTGCCAGCAGTCCGCCTCTGGATTTT CASSPPLDF
- TRBJ1-4 - TRBV10-3 TGTGCCATCAGCCCCACGCCCTATCTCAGGGGAGAGAGGGAAAAACTGTTTTTT CAISPTPYLRGEREKLFF
- TRBJ2-1 - TRBV2 TGTGCCAGCAGTGCCCTCCGGGGGTACAATGAGCAGTTCTTC CASSALRGYNEQFF
TRBD1 TRBJ1-5 - TRBV6-1 TGTGCCACCGTACAGGGGAACAATCAGCCCCAGCATTTT CATVQGNNQPQHF
- TRBJ2-7 few TRBV7-2 TGTGCCAGCACCCTCCCTGGTTCCTACGAGCAGTACTTC CASTLPGSYEQYF
- TRBJ1-2 - TRBV2 TGTGCCAGCAGGACCGACGGTTATGGCTACACCTTC CASRTDGYGYTF
- TRBJ2-5 - TRBV29-1 TGCAGCGTTGAGATCCAGAACCAAGAGACCCAGTACTTC CSVEIQNQETQYF
- TRBJ1-1 - TRBV6-6 TGTGCCAGCAGTTTTTTGCAGAGGGCTTCAACTGAAGCTTTCTTT CASSFLQRASTEAFF
- TRBJ1-2 - TRBV2 TGTGCCAGCAGGGTCGAGACAGACTATGGCTACACCTTC CASRVETDYGYTF
- TRBJ1-2 - TRBV14 TGTGCCAGCAGCCCAAACGGGCCGATCTATGGCTACACCTTC CASSPNGPIYGYTF
- TRBJ1-5 - TRBV6-5 TGTGCCTGCAAGCGGTCGGGCGGCAATCAGCCCCAGCATTTT CACKRSGGNQPQHF
- TRBJ2-7 - TRBV2 TGTGCCAGCACCTGGGGGGGCAGGGGGACCTACGAGCAGTACTTC CASTWGGRGTYEQYF
- TRBJ1-5 - TRBV19 TGTGCCACCCTGGGGGGAAACAATCAGCCCCAGCATTTT CATLGGNNQPQHF
- TRBJ1-2 - TRBV6-5 TGTGCCAGCAGTTATGAGGTCGGCTATGGCTACACCTTC CASSYEVGYGYTF
- TRBJ1-2 - TRBV5-1 TGCGCCAGCAGCTCGACAGCTCCTGCCCAACGCTACACCTTC CASSSTAPAQRYTF
TRBD1 TRBJ1-4 - TRBV5-1 TGCGCCAGCAGCCCGGGACAGGTTAATGAAAAACTGTTTTTT CASSPGQVNEKLFF
- TRBJ2-5 - TRBV9 TGTGCCAGCACCAACTTCGGGGGTATGACGGAGACCCAGTACTTC CASTNFGGMTETQYF
- TRBJ2-2 - TRBV6-5 TGTGCCAGCAGTTACTCCACAGGGATCGCCGGGGAGCTGTTTTTT CASSYSTGIAGELFF
- TRBJ2-1 few TRBV5-1 TGCGCCAGCAGCTTGGTGGGGGGTGAGCAGTTCTTC CASSLVGGEQFF
- TRBJ1-3 - TRBV18 TGTGCCAGCTCAAGACAACAGGGAAACACCATATATTTT CASSRQQGNTIYF
- TRBJ1-6 - TRBV6-1 TGTGCCAGTATCAGGGACTATAATTCACCCCTCCACTTT CASIRDYNSPLHF
- TRBJ1-1 - TRBV4-1 TGCGCCAGCAGCCAAGATCCCGACACTGAAGCTTTCTTT CASSQDPDTEAFF
- TRBJ1-1 - TRBV19 TGTGCCAGTATGCGGGAGAGTGGGACTGAAGCTTTCTTT CASMRESGTEAFF
- TRBJ1-2 - TRBV7-9 TGTGCCAGCAGCTACTCGGACGGCTATGGCTACACCTTC CASSYSDGYGYTF
TRBD1 TRBJ1-2 - TRBV9 TGTGCCAGCAGCTCATCCAGGGGGCTCGGGACGAATCCTAACTATGGCTACACCTTC CASSSSRGLGTNPNYGYTF
TRBD1 TRBJ1-1 - TRBV30 TGTGCCTGCCGCGACAGGGCCTTTGTAGCTTTCTTT CACRDRAFVAFF
- TRBJ1-4 - TRBV5-1 TGCGCCAGCAGCTCGGGGAAATCAGGGGTGACTAATGAAAAACTGTTTTTT CASSSGKSGVTNEKLFF
- TRBJ1-3 - TRBV18 TGTGCCAGCTCACGTCAGAAGGGATTAGAAAGAAACACCATATATTTT CASSRQKGLERNTIYF
- TRBJ2-7 - TRBV5-1 TGCGCCAGCAGCTTGGACACCTACGAGCAGTACTTC CASSLDTYEQYF
- TRBJ2-2 - TRBV5-1 TGCGCCAGCAGCTTTAACCTTCCGAGGGCCGGGGAGCTGTTTTTT CASSFNLPRAGELFF
- TRBJ2-3 once TRBV7-2 TGTGCCAGCAGCTCTCAATTTAGCACAGATACGCAGTATTTT CASSSQFSTDTQYF
- TRBJ1-1 once TRBV9 TGTGCCAGCAGCGTAACCCACGGAACTGAAGCTTTCTTT CASSVTHGTEAFF
TRBD2 TRBJ2-3 - TRBV2 TGTGCCAGCAGCGTAGTCGGACTAGCTCCAGATACGCAGTATTTT CASSVVGLAPDTQYF
TRBD1 TRBJ2-7 - TRBV9 TGTGCCAGCAGCTGGGGACAGGGTGAGCAGTACTTC CASSWGQGEQYF
TRBD1 TRBJ2-5 - TRBV7-2 TGTGCCAGCAGCTCCGGGGACAGGGGGAGTCAAGAGACCCAGTACTTC CASSSGDRGSQETQYF
- TRBJ2-5 - TRBV5-4 TGTGCCAGCAGCTTGCGGCATCTCGGGGAAGAGACCCAGTACTTC CASSLRHLGEETQYF
- TRBJ1-1 - TRBV6-6 TGTGCCAGCAGTTCTAGGTACACTGAAGCTTTCTTT CASSSRYTEAFF
- TRBJ1-4 - TRBV30 TGTGCCTGGGGAGGGAACGAGGAAAAACTGTTTTTT CAWGGNEEKLFF
- TRBJ2-2 - TRBV21-1 TGTGCCACCCTTCCCCCCCGCGGCGCCGGCCCCACGGCCCCCGGGGAGCTGTTTTTT CATLPPRGAGPTAPGELFF
- TRBJ1-1 - TRBV12-5 TGTGCTAGTGGTTTGCTACGACAGAACGGGGAATCTTTCTTT CASGLLRQNGESFF
TRBD2 TRBJ2-3 once TRBV19 TGTGCCAGTAGTATCCGTACTAGCGGGGGCACAGATACGCAGTATTTT CASSIRTSGGTDTQYF
- TRBJ1-2 few TRBV27 TGTGCCAGCAGTCCCGGCAGGGAGTACTATGGCTACACCTTC CASSPGREYYGYTF
TRBD1 TRBJ1-2 once TRBV7-8 TGTGCCAGCAGCCCACGGACAGGGATGTATGGCTACACCTTC CASSPRTGMYGYTF
TRBD1 TRBJ2-7 - TRBV19 TGTGCCAGTAGCCCCCTCCCACAGGGGGCGCCCTTAGGATACGAGCAGTACTTC CASSPLPQGAPLGYEQYF
TRBD1 TRBJ2-1 - TRBV5-1 TGCGCCAGCAGCTTGGAGGGACAGGGGGCCGATGAGCAGTTCTTC CASSLEGQGADEQFF
- TRBJ1-1 - TRBV7-9 TGTGCCAGCACCTTATCCCCCTCGAACACTGAAGCTTTCTTT CASTLSPSNTEAFF
TRBD2 TRBJ2-7 - TRBV10-2 TGCGCCAGCAATAGCGGGGGGGCTCGGGAGCAGTACTTC CASNSGGAREQYF
TRBD1 TRBJ1-5 - TRBV7-9 TGTGCCAGCAGCTTCGGGACAGGGGGACAGCCCCAGCATTTT CASSFGTGGQPQHF
- TRBJ1-5 - TRBV9 TGTGCCAGCAGCCCTTACGGGGGCAATCAGCCCCAGCATTTT CASSPYGGNQPQHF